Below, 13 T cell receptor beta chains from the same sample are listed, as sequenced in a study of cytomegalovirus exposure and HLA in healthy donors. With 60 Vbeta and 13 Jbeta primers, the PCR was carried out. The protocol was immunoSEQ multiplex PCR, while the TCRdb copy is restricted to in-frame clones and leaves out a portion. This sample contains about 170,000 clones. The sample was PBMCs. The receptors were sampled from a woman aged 18-29 years in good health and CMV-seropositive.

The J gene is TRBJ2-1, the V gene TRBV11-2, with D possibly matching TRBD2 (5 bases). Trimming pared 5 bases from V and 4 bases from J, leaving 6 bases between. Germline values: CDR1 SGHAT, CDR2 FQNNGV. The CDR3 is 12 amino acids. The CDR3 reads CASSRTYNEQFF. CDR3 nucleotide sequence: TGTGCCAGCAGCCGGACTTACAATGAGCAGTTCTTC.

The V and J genes are TRBV7-9 and TRBJ2-5; TRBD2 is a possible D gene (6 bases). The CDR3 covers 16 residues. Germline lookup yields CDR1 SEHNR and CDR2 FQNEAQ (reference sequence). Between the trimmed V and J ends, which lost 1 base and 4 bases, there was a span of 16 bases. CDR3 sequence reads: CASSLGSSGLGETQYF. The CDR3 DNA follows: TGTGCCAGCAGCTTAGGATCTTCGGGACTGGGAGAGACCCAGTACTTC.

The CDR3 loop is CASSESGQDHYEQYF. CDR3 coding DNA: TGTGCCAGCAGCGAATCGGGACAGGACCACTACGAGCAGTACTTC. The chain uses TRBV5-4 and TRBJ2-7; TRBD1 aligns across 8 bases. The CDR3 contains 15 residues. Germline CDR1 SGHNT, CDR2 YYREEE (reference sequence). V lost 4 bases to trimming and J lost 3 bases; unmatched junction nucleotides: 9.

The rearrangement uses TRBV7-2 and TRBJ2-7; 7 nucleotides line up with TRBD1. The CDR3 contains 14 residues. The V gene's germline CDR1 is SGHTA and CDR2 FQGNSA. The J segment lost 1 base and the V segment lost 4 bases, leaving 4 bases of the junction unmatched. The CDR3 protein is CASSSGTVSYEQYF. As DNA, the CDR3 is TGTGCCAGCAGCTCCGGGACAGTATCCTACGAGCAGTACTTC.

The chain combines TRBV7-2 with TRBJ1-1; TRBD1 matches at 11 bases. Germline-derived CDR1 and CDR2 are SGHTA and FQGNSA. This CDR3 is 15 amino acids long. V was pared by 5 bases and J by 4 bases, with 6 bases of the junction left unmatched. The CDR3 region is CASSRTGTGGTEAFF. DNA for the CDR3: TGTGCCAGCAGCCGGACCGGGACAGGGGGCACTGAAGCTTTCTTT.

On this clone itself: The sample contains more than one DNA sequence encoding this CDR3. This chain uses TRBV9 with TRBJ2-5; TRBD1 aligns across 7 bases. Per the germline V gene, CDR1 is SGDLS and CDR2 is YYNGEE. The V gene end was trimmed by 2 bases and the J gene end by 2 bases; junction bases not matched to a gene: 3. The CDR3 is made up of 14 amino acids. CDR3 region: CASSVGTAQETQYF. As DNA, the CDR3 is TGTGCCAGCAGCGTCGGGACAGCACAAGAGACCCAGTACTTC.

The V call is TRBV6-4, the J call TRBJ2-5, with D unresolved. The better agreement between TRBJ2-7 and the DNA end casts doubt on the J call. This CDR3 spans 10 amino acids. The germline CDR1 and CDR2 sequences are MRHNA and SNTAGT. The CDR3 sequence: CASSSGEQYF. The CDR3 coding sequence is TGTGCCAGCAGTTCAGGCGAGCAGTACTTC.

The rearrangement uses TRBV18 and TRBJ1-2; a weak D match, TRBD1 (6 bases). The CDR3 totals 13 residues. Germline lookup yields CDR1 KGHSH and CDR2 LQKENI. Trimming stripped 3 bases from V and 5 bases from J, with 10 bases between. CDR3: CASSPGQYYGYTF. The DNA of the CDR3 is TGTGCCAGCTCACCTGGACAGTATTATGGCTACACCTTC.

The gene calls are TRBV20-1 and TRBJ2-7; 7 bases are shared with TRBD1. The CDR3 consists of 11 residues. Germline CDR1 reads DFQATT; CDR2 reads SNEGSKA (reference sequence). Trimming cost V 3 bases and J 5 bases; bases outside gene matches: 1. The CDR3: CSASTGDEQYF. CDR3 bases: TGCAGTGCTAGTACAGGGGACGAGCAGTACTTC.

Points on this clone: One end of the junction does not line up with germline, which may come from a read error. The chain recombines TRBV7-7 with TRBJ2-5; 11 nucleotides align to TRBD2. CDR1 SSHAT and CDR2 FNYEAQ come from the germline V gene (reference sequence). CDR3 length: 16 amino acids. The CDR3 spells CASSLSSGGAGETQYF. In DNA, the CDR3 is TGTGCTAGCAGCTTAAGTAGCGGGGGGGCCGGGGAGACCCAGTACTTC.

The V and J genes are TRBV7-7 and TRBJ2-3; TRBD2 matches at 7 bases. CDR3 size: 15 residues. Germline V gene lookup returns CDR1 SSHAT and CDR2 FNYEAQ (reference sequence). The V and J ends lost 5 bases and 2 bases, in that order; junction bases with no gene match: 7. In DNA, the CDR3 is TGTGCCAGCAGCGTGGGGGGGACCACCACAGATACGCAGTATTTT. Its translation: CASSVGGTTTDTQYF.

V usage is TRBV7-2 and J usage is TRBJ2-5; perhaps TRBD1 as D (6 bases). Deletions cut 5 bases from V and 5 bases from J, with 9 bases between. Germline V gene lookup returns CDR1 SGHTA and CDR2 FQGNSA. This CDR3 has 12 residues. CDR3 DNA sequence: TGTGCCAGCAGCACAGGGACGGAGACCCAGTACTTC. Translated: CASSTGTETQYF.

V and J are TRBV7-2 and TRBJ2-1; 7 nucleotides line up with TRBD2. V gave up 8 bases and J gave up 7 bases; unmatched junction bases: 2. This CDR3 has 11 residues. Germline V gives CDR1 SGHTA, CDR2 FQGNSA. The CDR3: CASGGGNEQFF. The CDR3 bases are TGTGCCAGCGGCGGGGGTAATGAGCAGTTCTTC.